Here is one TCR beta chain with its context. Profiling relied on immunoSEQ multiplex PCR, and the TCRdb table lists in-frame clones only, not all of them. This sample has around 80,000 clones; over 85% occur once, and the top ten carry about 1%. The sample belongs to a study of T cell changes during pregnancy in multiple sclerosis. Trimming cost V 0 bases and J 10 bases; bases outside gene matches: 1. The CDR3 spans 11 residues. Germline V CDR1 and CDR2: SQVTM, ANQGSEA. The material sequenced was peripheral blood, taken in the second trimester of pregnancy. The origin of this receptor is a female donor in good health, enrolled as a control in a pregnancy study. This rearrangement joins TRBV29-1 to TRBJ1-1, with 8 bases identical to TRBD1. Written as DNA, the CDR3 is TGCAGCGTTGAAGAAGACAGGGGAGCTTTCTTT. Its translation is CSVEEDRGAFF.